Presented here are 20 T cell receptor beta chains from one specimen sequenced in a study of chemoradiotherapy in HPV16-positive cancers. Repertoires were generated with immunoSEQ multiplex PCR, while TCRdb's copy carries only in-frame clones and drops some. The table records about 22,000 clones, approximately 90% of them present only once. The starting material was blood, obtained from a patient who underwent chemoradiotherapy. All receptors derive from a human donor with HPV-associated anogenital cancer.

V gene TRBV7-8 combines with J gene TRBJ2-1; D ambiguous. CDR3 size: 14 residues. Looked up from germline, CDR1 is SGHVS and CDR2 is FQNEAQ. V was pared by 1 base and J by 1 base, with 5 bases between. CDR3 in amino acids: CASSLGSSYNEQFF. In DNA, the CDR3 is TGTGCCAGCAGCTTAGGGTCTTCCTACAATGAGCAGTTCTTC.

The chain couples TRBV2 to TRBJ2-5, with D possibly TRBD2 on 6 matching bases. The ends were cut back, 2 bases at V and 1 base at J, with 11 bases in the middle. Per the germline V gene, CDR1 is SNHLY and CDR2 is FYNNEI. CDR3 length: 15 residues. The CDR3 region is CASSELGGPQETQYF. DNA of the CDR3: TGTGCCAGCAGTGAATTAGGAGGGCCCCAAGAGACCCAGTACTTC.

The genes are TRBV23-1 and TRBJ1-6, with 7 bases identical to TRBD1. TRBV23-1 is filed as an ORF, its function uncertain. J lost 6 bases, V lost 6 bases, and 17 bases had no gene match. The CDR3 is 18 residues long. DNA of the CDR3: TGCGCCAGCAGCCTTACACAGGGGACTAGTTGGTGTAATTCACCCCTCCACTTT. This translates into CASSLTQGTSWCNSPLHF.

The chain joins TRBV27 to TRBJ2-1, with 7 bases that match TRBD1. The CDR3 has 16 residues. Trimming at V came to 0 bases and at J to 7 bases, leaving 9 bases not matched to a gene. Germline-derived CDR1 and CDR2 are MNHEY and SMNVEV (reference sequence). The CDR3 sequence is CASSLSTATGRNEQFF. The CDR3 bases are TGTGCCAGCAGTTTATCGACTGCGACAGGGCGGAATGAGCAGTTCTTC.

The count of this clone is one. The chain couples TRBV30 to TRBJ2-5, with 9 bases matching TRBD1. CDR3 length equals 13 residues. The V segment lost 1 base and the J segment 5 bases; nucleotides outside the gene matches: 2. CDR1 GTSNPN and CDR2 SVGIG come from the germline V gene (reference sequence). CDR3 sequence: CAWSGDRVETQYF. DNA for the CDR3: TGTGCCTGGAGTGGGGACAGGGTGGAGACCCAGTACTTC. Full variable domain (outside the CDR3, taken from reference TRBV30 and TRBJ2-5): SQTIHQWPATLVQPVGSPLSLECTVEGTSNPNLYWYRQAAGRGLQLLFYSVGIGQISSEVPQNLSASRPQDRQFILSSKKLLLSDSGFYLCAWSGDRVETQYFGPGTRLLVL.

This clone was seen a single time. The gene calls are TRBV6-6 and TRBJ1-2; 10 bases are a match to TRBD1. Germline CDR1 is MNHNY and CDR2 is SVGAGI (reference sequence). The V gene end was trimmed by 6 bases and the J gene end by 4 bases; junction bases not matched to a gene: 8. CDR3 length: 15 amino acids. The CDR3 nucleotides read TGTGCCAGCAGGGACGGACAGGGGGAGATCTATGGCTACACCTTC. Residues: CASRDGQGEIYGYTF.

The chain recombines TRBV5-1 with TRBJ2-6; no definite D call. From germline, CDR1 is SGHRS and CDR2 YFSETQ. The CDR3 runs to 15 residues. The V and J ends lost 0 bases and 1 base respectively, with 5 bases between them. The CDR3 sequence is CASSLDGSGANVLTF. The CDR3 DNA reads as TGCGCCAGCAGCTTGGATGGATCTGGGGCCAACGTCCTGACTTTC.

This clone was counted only a few times. The V call is TRBV19, the J call TRBJ2-2, with TRBD1 as a possible D gene (6 bases). With 10 bases removed from V and 3 bases from J, the gap between germline ends came to 21 bases. This CDR3 is 16 amino acids long. Germline V gene data show CDR1 as LNHDA and CDR2 as SQIVND (reference sequence). The CDR3 spells CATKRFWTDYTGELFF. The CDR3, as DNA: TGTGCCACCAAAAGGTTCTGGACAGATTACACCGGGGAGCTGTTTTTT.

CDR3: CASSLNRRVLYEQYF. The CDR3, as DNA: TGTGCCAGCAGCCTCAATCGTCGGGTCCTCTACGAGCAGTACTTC. The chain joins TRBV5-5 to TRBJ2-7; no clear D. CDR1 SGHKS and CDR2 YYEKEE come from the germline V gene (reference sequence). The CDR3 has 15 residues. V was pared by 4 bases and J by 3 bases, with 17 bases between.

The V gene is TRBV6-1, the J gene TRBJ1-5; a possible D gene is TRBD1 (5 bases). Germline loops: CDR1 MNHNS, CDR2 SASEGT. The V end was cut by 10 bases, the J end by 0 bases, with 16 bases between. The CDR3 covers 15 residues. The CDR3 bases are TGTGCCACCAAGGAATCGGGGGATAGCAATCAGCCCCAGCATTTT. Amino acids: CATKESGDSNQPQHF.

The chain joins TRBV9 to TRBJ2-1; TRBD2 matches at 14 bases. The CDR3 contains 16 residues. V shed 3 bases, J shed 6 bases, and the junction held 5 bases outside the gene matches. The germline gives CDR1 SGDLS, CDR2 YYNGEE. The CDR3 spells CASSATSGGAGNEQFF. The CDR3 DNA follows: TGTGCCAGCAGCGCGACTAGCGGGGGGGCCGGCAATGAGCAGTTCTTC.

The chain employs TRBV29-1 and TRBJ2-2; D might be TRBD1 (6 bases). The CDR3 length is 14 residues. Germline loops: CDR1 SQVTM, CDR2 ANQGSEA. The V end was cut by 3 bases, the J end by 4 bases, with 12 bases between. As DNA, the CDR3 is TGCAGCGTTGAGCAGGGGCGCGGCACCGGGGAGCTGTTTTTT. Translated: CSVEQGRGTGELFF.

This rearrangement joins TRBV7-2 to TRBJ2-7; D uncertain. CDR3 length equals 14 residues. Per the germline V gene, CDR1 is SGHTA and CDR2 is FQGNSA. V shed 9 bases and J shed 1 base, with 16 bases lying between them. The CDR3 loop reads CASGRSDASYEQYF. In DNA, the CDR3 is TGTGCCAGTGGGCGTAGTGACGCTTCCTACGAGCAGTACTTC.

This clone has a handful of counts. The chain is built from TRBV19 and TRBJ1-1; D remains unclear. Germline CDR1 is LNHDA and CDR2 is SQIVND (reference sequence). This CDR3 has 13 residues. V was shortened by 5 bases and J by 1 base, with 8 bases between the two germline ends. CDR3 sequence reads: CASSADTNTEAFF. The CDR3, as DNA: TGTGCCAGTAGTGCCGACACGAACACTGAAGCTTTCTTT.

This clone was detected a few times. The J gene is TRBJ1-1, the V gene TRBV6-1; D gene uncertain. The CDR3 is made up of 17 amino acids. Germline values: CDR1 MNHNS, CDR2 SASEGT. V was cut by 2 bases and J by 2 bases, with 18 bases left in between. CDR3 sequence: CASSELRRLRSNTEAFF. Written as DNA, the CDR3 is TGTGCCAGCAGTGAACTGAGAAGGCTAAGGTCAAACACTGAAGCTTTCTTT.

V gene TRBV29-1 combines with J gene TRBJ2-4; 9 nucleotides match TRBD1. V shed 2 bases and J 6 bases; nucleotides not matched to a gene: 5. The germline CDR1 and CDR2 sequences are SQVTM and ANQGSEA. The CDR3 has 14 residues. In nucleotides, the CDR3 is TGCAGCGTTGAAAAAGGGACAGGGTCAAACATTCAGTACTTC. Translating it yields CSVEKGTGSNIQYF.

Comment on this clone: A junction end diverges from the germline sequence, so it may reflect a read error. The chain has TRBV15 and TRBJ1-2, with 8 bases fitting TRBD1. Germline V gives CDR1 LNHNV, CDR2 YYDKDF (reference sequence). The CDR3 totals 13 residues. Here the CDR3 DNA reads TGTGCCACCAGCAGAGACAGACAGGGGAGCTTGGCCTTC. Its translation is CATSRDRQGSLAF.

The V gene is TRBV19, the J gene TRBJ2-5; D unresolved. CDR3 length: 13 amino acids. Germline CDR1 is LNHDA and CDR2 is SQIVND (reference sequence). V lost 3 bases to trimming and J lost 7 bases, with 12 bases between them. The DNA of the CDR3 is TGTGCCAGTAGTATTGAGGCGAAGAGGACCCAGTACTTC. Encoded protein: CASSIEAKRTQYF.

This sequence joins TRBV5-1 and TRBJ1-2; 10 bases agree with TRBD1. With V trimmed by 0 bases and J by 8 bases, 4 bases remained unmatched. CDR1 SGHRS and CDR2 YFSETQ come from the germline V gene. The CDR3 has 14 amino acids. CDR3 protein: CASSLGQGAVGYTF. The CDR3 DNA reads as TGCGCCAGCAGCTTGGGACAGGGGGCGGTAGGCTACACCTTC.

The chain recombines TRBV6-1 with TRBJ2-3; 10 bases map to TRBD2. V dropped 7 bases and J dropped 2; count of bases not matched to a gene: 6. CDR3 length: 15 residues. Germline loops: CDR1 MNHNS, CDR2 SASEGT. The CDR3 region has the DNA TGTGCCAGCATTCGAACTAGCGGGGTCACAGATACGCAGTATTTT. It translates to CASIRTSGVTDTQYF.